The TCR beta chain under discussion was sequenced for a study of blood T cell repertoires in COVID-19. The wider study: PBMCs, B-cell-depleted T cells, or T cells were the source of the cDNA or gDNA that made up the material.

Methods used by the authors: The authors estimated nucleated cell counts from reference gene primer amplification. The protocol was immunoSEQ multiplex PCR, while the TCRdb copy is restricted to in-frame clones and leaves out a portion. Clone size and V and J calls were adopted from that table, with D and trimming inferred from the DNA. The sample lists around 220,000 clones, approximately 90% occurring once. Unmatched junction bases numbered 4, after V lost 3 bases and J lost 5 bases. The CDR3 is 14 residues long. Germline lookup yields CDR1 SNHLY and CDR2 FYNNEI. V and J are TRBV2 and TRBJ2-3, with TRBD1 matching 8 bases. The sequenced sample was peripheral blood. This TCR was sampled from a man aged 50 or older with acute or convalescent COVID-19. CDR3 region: CASSDRGLGDTQYF. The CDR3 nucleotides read TGTGCCAGCAGTGACAGGGGGCTCGGAGATACGCAGTATTTT.